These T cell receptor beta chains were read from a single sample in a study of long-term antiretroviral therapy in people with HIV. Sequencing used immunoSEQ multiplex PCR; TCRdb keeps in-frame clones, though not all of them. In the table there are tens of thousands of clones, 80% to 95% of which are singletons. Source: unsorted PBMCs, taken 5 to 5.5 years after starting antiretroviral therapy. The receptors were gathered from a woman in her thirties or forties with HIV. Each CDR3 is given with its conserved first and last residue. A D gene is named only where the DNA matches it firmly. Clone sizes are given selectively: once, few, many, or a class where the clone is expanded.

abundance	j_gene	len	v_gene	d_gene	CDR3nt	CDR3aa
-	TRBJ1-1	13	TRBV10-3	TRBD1	TGTGCCATCACGGGACAGGTGGACACTGAAGCTTTCTTT	CAITGQVDTEAFF
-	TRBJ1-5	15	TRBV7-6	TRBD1	TGTGCCAGCAGCTCACAGGGGGCGAGCAATCAGCCCCAGCATTTT	CASSSQGASNQPQHF
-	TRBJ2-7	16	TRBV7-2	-	TGTGCCAGCAGCTTAGTTGGCGGGAACCCAGCCTACGAGCAGTACTTC	CASSLVGGNPAYEQYF
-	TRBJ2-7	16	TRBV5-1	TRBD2	TGCGCCAGCAGCCTGGGGCTAGCGGGGGATACCTACGAGCAGTACTTC	CASSLGLAGDTYEQYF
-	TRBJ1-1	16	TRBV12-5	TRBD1	TGTGCTAGTGGTTTGGTGAAGGGCAGGGGGGACACTGAAGCTTTCTTT	CASGLVKGRGDTEAFF
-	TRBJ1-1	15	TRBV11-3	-	TGTGCCAGCAGCTCCTCGTTCGCTTGGGGATACGAAGCTTTCTTT	CASSSSFAWGYEAFF
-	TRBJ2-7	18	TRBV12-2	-	TGTGCAAGTCGCTTTCTCCCTAACGCACAGGGGGCGCGGGGCGAGCAGTACTTC	CASRFLPNAQGARGEQYF
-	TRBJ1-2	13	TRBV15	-	TGTGCCACCAGCAGAGATCACTCAGGTGGCTACACCTTC	CATSRDHSGGYTF
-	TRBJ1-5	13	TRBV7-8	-	TGTGCCAGCAGCTTTAGGACAAATCAGCCCCAGCATTTT	CASSFRTNQPQHF
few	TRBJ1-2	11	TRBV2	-	TGTGCCAGCAGTGTCCCAGGTGGCTACACCTTC	CASSVPGGYTF
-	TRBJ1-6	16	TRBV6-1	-	TGTGCCAGCAGTGAAGCGGAGCAAGGAGGTAATTCACCCCTCCACTTT	CASSEAEQGGNSPLHF
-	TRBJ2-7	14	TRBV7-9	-	TGTGCCAGCACCAGACGTGGGGGCACCTACGAGCAGTACTTC	CASTRRGGTYEQYF
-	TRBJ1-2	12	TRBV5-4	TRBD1	TGTGCCAGCCCCGGGACAGGGGGCGGCTACACCTTC	CASPGTGGGYTF
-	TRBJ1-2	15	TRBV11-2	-	TGTGCCAGCAGCTTAGATCTGGCGGGGTTGTATGGCTACACCTTC	CASSLDLAGLYGYTF
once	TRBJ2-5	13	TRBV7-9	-	TGTGCCAGCAGGGGGTGGCACGAAGAGACCCAGTACTTC	CASRGWHEETQYF
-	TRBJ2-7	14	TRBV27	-	TGTGCCAGCAGTTACAGGGAGAACTCCTACGAGCAGTACTTC	CASSYRENSYEQYF
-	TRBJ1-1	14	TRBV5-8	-	TGTGCCAGCAGCTTGAAACAGGGAATCACTGAAGCTTTCTTT	CASSLKQGITEAFF
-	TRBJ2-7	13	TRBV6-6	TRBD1	TGTGCCAGCAAGGACAGGAGCTCCTACGAGCAGTACTTC	CASKDRSSYEQYF
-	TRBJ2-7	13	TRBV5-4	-	TGTGCCAGCAGCTCGGGACTCTCCTACGAGCAGTACTTC	CASSSGLSYEQYF
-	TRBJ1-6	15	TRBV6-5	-	TGTGCCGCATCCTCCCGGGAACCCTATAATTCACCCCTCCACTTT	CAASSREPYNSPLHF